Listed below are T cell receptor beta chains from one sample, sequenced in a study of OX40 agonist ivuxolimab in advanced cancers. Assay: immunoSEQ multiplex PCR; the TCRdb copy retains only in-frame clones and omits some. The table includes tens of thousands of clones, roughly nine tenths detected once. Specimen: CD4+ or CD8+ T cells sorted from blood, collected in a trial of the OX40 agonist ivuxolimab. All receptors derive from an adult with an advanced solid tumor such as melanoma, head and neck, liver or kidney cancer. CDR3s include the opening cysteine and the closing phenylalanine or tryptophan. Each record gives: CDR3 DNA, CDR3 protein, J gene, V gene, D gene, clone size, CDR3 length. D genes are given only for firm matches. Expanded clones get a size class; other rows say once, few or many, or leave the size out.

cdr3_nt: TGTGCCAGCAGCTTACCCTACTACAATGAGCAGTTCTTC
cdr3_aa: CASSLPYYNEQFF
j_call: TRBJ2-1
v_call: TRBV7-8
d_call: .
clone_size: .
cdr3_length: 13

cdr3_nt: TGTGCCAGCAGTGAATACAACTCCTACGAGCAGTACTTC
cdr3_aa: CASSEYNSYEQYF
j_call: TRBJ2-7
v_call: TRBV25-1
d_call: .
clone_size: .
cdr3_length: 13

cdr3_nt: TGTGCCACCAGCAGGGAGGACAACCTCGCTGGGCAGTACTTC
cdr3_aa: CATSREDNLAGQYF
j_call: TRBJ2-7
v_call: TRBV15
d_call: .
clone_size: .
cdr3_length: 14

cdr3_nt: TGTGCCAGTAATCCTTGGGGACAGGGGAATCAGCCCCAGCATTTT
cdr3_aa: CASNPWGQGNQPQHF
j_call: TRBJ1-5
v_call: TRBV19
d_call: TRBD1
clone_size: medium-sized
cdr3_length: 15

cdr3_nt: TGTGCCAGCAGACACGAATGGGGAGGCTACTTGGGCTACACCTTC
cdr3_aa: CASRHEWGGYLGYTF
j_call: TRBJ1-2
v_call: TRBV6-1
d_call: .
clone_size: .
cdr3_length: 15

cdr3_nt: TGTGCCACCAGCCCAGGGGGAAGTGTCTCCGGGTTCTCCTACAATGAGCAGTTCTTC
cdr3_aa: CATSPGGSVSGFSYNEQFF
j_call: TRBJ2-1
v_call: TRBV15
d_call: TRBD1
clone_size: few
cdr3_length: 19

cdr3_nt: TGTGCCAGCAGCGGAGGCACAGGGAATCAGCCCCAGCATTTT
cdr3_aa: CASSGGTGNQPQHF
j_call: TRBJ1-5
v_call: TRBV7-8
d_call: .
clone_size: .
cdr3_length: 14

cdr3_nt: TGTGCCACCGAAACCCTCTACGAGCAGTACTTC
cdr3_aa: CATETLYEQYF
j_call: TRBJ2-7
v_call: TRBV28
d_call: .
clone_size: .
cdr3_length: 11

cdr3_nt: TGTGCCAGCAGCATGGGACCGACCGATGGCTACACCTTC
cdr3_aa: CASSMGPTDGYTF
j_call: TRBJ1-2
v_call: TRBV5-6
d_call: .
clone_size: .
cdr3_length: 13

cdr3_nt: TGTGCCAGCAGTTTACCCCCGGGGGAGGGGGGCCTATATGGCTACACCTTC
cdr3_aa: CASSLPPGEGGLYGYTF
j_call: TRBJ1-2
v_call: TRBV28
d_call: .
clone_size: .
cdr3_length: 17

cdr3_nt: TGTGCCAGCAGCGCACAGAGAGCGGGAGGGACAGATACGCAGTATTTT
cdr3_aa: CASSAQRAGGTDTQYF
j_call: TRBJ2-3
v_call: TRBV9
d_call: TRBD2
clone_size: .
cdr3_length: 16

cdr3_nt: TGCAGCGTTACCGGGACAGGCTATTACGAGCAGTACTTC
cdr3_aa: CSVTGTGYYEQYF
j_call: TRBJ2-7
v_call: TRBV29-1
d_call: TRBD1
clone_size: .
cdr3_length: 13

cdr3_nt: TGTGCCAGCAGTCAAACCCGAGGGGTCGCTGGAAACACCATATATTTT
cdr3_aa: CASSQTRGVAGNTIYF
j_call: TRBJ1-3
v_call: TRBV7-8
d_call: .
clone_size: .
cdr3_length: 16

cdr3_nt: TGTGCCTGGAACAGGGACACTGAAGCTTTCTTT
cdr3_aa: CAWNRDTEAFF
j_call: TRBJ1-1
v_call: TRBV30
d_call: .
clone_size: .
cdr3_length: 11

cdr3_nt: TGTGCCAGCAGTTTATGGGGAGGGAGAGTAGCGGGTCCCAACGAGCAGTACTTC
cdr3_aa: CASSLWGGRVAGPNEQYF
j_call: TRBJ2-7
v_call: TRBV27
d_call: TRBD2
clone_size: .
cdr3_length: 18

cdr3_nt: TGTGCCAGCAGTTTATTCGATACGCCGGCCGGGGAGCTGTTTTTT
cdr3_aa: CASSLFDTPAGELFF
j_call: TRBJ2-2
v_call: TRBV27
d_call: .
clone_size: once
cdr3_length: 15

cdr3_nt: TGTGCCAGCAGTGAGGGGACGGTCTTACAGGAGACCCAGTACTTC
cdr3_aa: CASSEGTVLQETQYF
j_call: TRBJ2-5
v_call: TRBV6-1
d_call: .
clone_size: .
cdr3_length: 15

cdr3_nt: TGTGCCAGCAGCTTAGCACCTACCTCGGACATGCGAGACGAGCAGTACTTC
cdr3_aa: CASSLAPTSDMRDEQYF
j_call: TRBJ2-7
v_call: TRBV7-9
d_call: .
clone_size: .
cdr3_length: 17

cdr3_nt: TGCGCCAGCAGCTTGGATGGCTACGAGCAGTACTTC
cdr3_aa: CASSLDGYEQYF
j_call: TRBJ2-7
v_call: TRBV5-1
d_call: .
clone_size: .
cdr3_length: 12

cdr3_nt: TGTGCCAGCAGTGAGGCGGGAGAGCAGTTCTTC
cdr3_aa: CASSEAGEQFF
j_call: TRBJ2-1
v_call: TRBV2
d_call: .
clone_size: .
cdr3_length: 11

cdr3_nt: TGTGCCAGCAGTACAGGGGGCTTGCTCTCCGGCTACACCTTC
cdr3_aa: CASSTGGLLSGYTF
j_call: TRBJ1-2
v_call: TRBV28
d_call: TRBD1
clone_size: .
cdr3_length: 14

cdr3_nt: TGTGCCAGCAGCCAAGATTATACAGGCTACAATACGCAGTATTTT
cdr3_aa: CASSQDYTGYNTQYF
j_call: TRBJ2-3
v_call: TRBV14
d_call: .
clone_size: .
cdr3_length: 15

cdr3_nt: TGTGCCAGCAGCTTTGACAGGCCTAGAACTGAAGCTTTCTTT
cdr3_aa: CASSFDRPRTEAFF
j_call: TRBJ1-1
v_call: TRBV7-9
d_call: .
clone_size: .
cdr3_length: 14

cdr3_nt: TGTGCCAGCAGTTTCCAGCGACAATCGGGGGAAGCTTTCTTT
cdr3_aa: CASSFQRQSGEAFF
j_call: TRBJ1-1
v_call: TRBV27
d_call: .
clone_size: .
cdr3_length: 14

cdr3_nt: TGTGCCAGCAGCGTAGGAGCGGGAGTAGGGAATGAGCAGTTCTTC
cdr3_aa: CASSVGAGVGNEQFF
j_call: TRBJ2-1
v_call: TRBV9
d_call: TRBD2
clone_size: .
cdr3_length: 15

cdr3_nt: TGTGCCAGCAGCTTATTGAGGGGTTCGGGAAACACCATATATTTT
cdr3_aa: CASSLLRGSGNTIYF
j_call: TRBJ1-3
v_call: TRBV11-2
d_call: .
clone_size: .
cdr3_length: 15

cdr3_nt: TGTGCCAGCACCCCCTCCGCCTACAATGAGCAGTTCTTC
cdr3_aa: CASTPSAYNEQFF
j_call: TRBJ2-1
v_call: TRBV6-5
d_call: .
clone_size: .
cdr3_length: 13

cdr3_nt: TGTGCTAGCAGCCAGGGACAGCCGAGCGCGTACAATGAGCAGTTCTTC
cdr3_aa: CASSQGQPSAYNEQFF
j_call: TRBJ2-1
v_call: TRBV7-7
d_call: TRBD1
clone_size: .
cdr3_length: 16

cdr3_nt: TGCGCCAGCAGCCCCACCGTCCAAGAGACCCAGTACTTC
cdr3_aa: CASSPTVQETQYF
j_call: TRBJ2-5
v_call: TRBV4-1
d_call: .
clone_size: .
cdr3_length: 13

cdr3_nt: TGTGCCAGCAGTCGGGACGGGAACTCTGGAAACACCATATATTTT
cdr3_aa: CASSRDGNSGNTIYF
j_call: TRBJ1-3
v_call: TRBV6-1
d_call: .
clone_size: .
cdr3_length: 15

cdr3_nt: TGTGCCAGCAGCCTAAGGGACAACGAGAATGAAAAACTGTTTTTT
cdr3_aa: CASSLRDNENEKLFF
j_call: TRBJ1-4
v_call: TRBV14
d_call: .
clone_size: .
cdr3_length: 15